Below are 3 T cell receptor beta chains sequenced from a single sample in a study of blood T cell repertoires in COVID-19. Clones were read by immunoSEQ multiplex PCR, and TCRdb kept only the in-frame ones, dropping some. This sample carries some 130,000 clones, 75% to 90% of them seen once, and the ten largest clones take approximately 4%. The sequenced sample was peripheral blood. These receptors came from a human donor in a cohort sampled during active COVID-19.

The chain joins TRBV29-1 to TRBJ1-1; TRBD1 is a possible D gene (6 bases). In germline, CDR1 is SQVTM, CDR2 ANQGSEA. The CDR3 runs 15 residues. Trimming stripped 4 bases from V and 1 base from J, with 16 bases between. CDR3 nucleotide sequence: TGCAGCGTTGGAGGGGCGAGGGGGAGGAACACTGAAGCTTTCTTT. It specifies CSVGGARGRNTEAFF.

This clone was counted only a few times. The V gene is TRBV19, the J gene TRBJ2-1, with 7 bases fitting TRBD1. V was clipped by 3 bases and J by 0 bases; unmatched bases: 2. The CDR3 has 15 amino acids. Per germline, CDR1 LNHDA and CDR2 SQIVND (reference sequence). CDR3 sequence reads: CASSMDRSSYNEQFF. CDR3 coding DNA: TGTGCCAGTAGTATGGACAGGAGCTCCTACAATGAGCAGTTCTTC.

The chain is built from TRBV27 and TRBJ1-1; perhaps TRBD1 as D (6 bases). Germline lookup yields CDR1 MNHEY and CDR2 SMNVEV (reference sequence). The CDR3 extends over 15 amino acids. Trimming shortened V by 5 bases and J by 4 bases, and 17 bases separated the two germline ends. CDR3 sequence: CASSLLPTGPTEAFF. The CDR3 DNA reads as TGTGCCAGCAGTCTTCTCCCGACAGGACCCACTGAAGCTTTCTTT.